This T cell receptor beta chain was observed in a study of T cells in Graves' hyperthyroidism and ophthalmopathy. Whole-study context: Sampling of peripheral blood happened at initial diagnosis, prior to any treatment.

This clonotype was found a few times. The source material, RNA transcripts, was used to amplify TCR beta CDR3 regions. The HTBI set primed first-round TCR CDR3 RT-PCR. TCRdb reanalysed the multiplex PCR reads using MiXCR and keeps one entry per CDR3 protein. The sample shows about 460,000 distinct CDR3 sequences, approximately 23% of them seen only once. Uncontrolled infections, other autoimmune diseases, pregnancy or lactation led to exclusion of patients. The germline V gene encodes CDR1 SGHRS and CDR2 YFSETQ. Trimming took 1 base from V and 4 from J, leaving 14 bases between them. The CDR3 totals 15 residues.

The sample consisted of blood. The TCR was taken from a woman in her 70s with Graves' ophthalmopathy. The gene calls are TRBV5-1 and TRBJ1-1, with a tentative D call TRBD1 (6 bases). CDR3 in DNA: TGCGCCAGCAGCTTGACTACGGACAGATTCACTGAAGCTTTCTTT. Its protein is CASSLTTDRFTEAFF.